These T cell receptor beta chains were read from a single sample in a study of early T cells in non-severe SARS-CoV-2 infection. In TCRdb, the 5' RACE reads were re-called with MiXCR into one record per CDR3 protein. The sample carries more than 80,000 distinct CDR3 sequences, 15% to 20% recorded once. Sequencing was carried out using whole blood. The receptors come from an adult who was a healthcare worker with PCR-confirmed SARS-CoV-2 infection or an uninfected control (not recorded which). The CDR3 runs from the conserved cysteine through the conserved F or W. Each record gives: J gene, V gene, D gene, CDR3 length, clone size, CDR3 DNA, CDR3 protein. The D gene is left open where the match is weak. Rows give clone size only sometimes, using once, few, many, or a class for an expanded clone.

TRBJ2-5 | TRBV19 | . | 15 | . | TGTGCCAGTAGCTGGCAGTGGGCCACCAAAGAGACCCAGTACTTC | CASSWQWATKETQYF
TRBJ2-1 | TRBV5-1 | . | 15 | . | TGCGCCAGCAGCCCCGGATTAGGTAGGAGCTATGAGCAGTTCTTC | CASSPGLGRSYEQFF
TRBJ2-1 | TRBV6-1 | . | 19 | few | TGTGCCAGCAGTCATCCCCCTCTTTTAAGGCGTCCGACCTACAATGAGCAGTTCTTC | CASSHPPLLRRPTYNEQFF
TRBJ1-5 | TRBV28 | TRBD1 | 18 | few | TGTGCCAGCAGTTTAAAGCGGACAGGGATTTATAGCAATCAGCCCCAGCATTTT | CASSLKRTGIYSNQPQHF
TRBJ1-1 | TRBV10-3 | . | 13 | few | TGTGCCATCAGTGAGTGGGAGGGAACTGAAGCTTTCTTT | CAISEWEGTEAFF
TRBJ2-1 | TRBV6-5 | TRBD1 | 15 | . | TGTGCCAGCAGACCCGGACAGGCCTATGGGGATGAGCAGTTCTTC | CASRPGQAYGDEQFF
TRBJ1-2 | TRBV28 | . | 13 | many | TGTGCCAGCAGCCGAGCCCTGAACTATGGCTACACCTTC | CASSRALNYGYTF
TRBJ2-3 | TRBV7-8 | TRBD2 | 16 | . | TGTGCCAGCAGCCCGCTGACTAGCGCCGCCACAGATACGCAGTATTTT | CASSPLTSAATDTQYF
TRBJ2-1 | TRBV5-1 | . | 13 | . | TGCGGCAGCAGCTCTACAGGGAACAATGAGCAGTTCTTC | CGSSSTGNNEQFF
TRBJ2-5 | TRBV7-7 | . | 17 | few | TGTGCTAGCAGCCGACAGGATCGGGGCTCCTACCAAGAGACCCAGTACTTC | CASSRQDRGSYQETQYF
TRBJ1-1 | TRBV12-3/TRBV12-4 | . | 13 | . | TGTGCCAGCAGTTGGGGCCGGGACACTGAAGCTTTCTTT | CASSWGRDTEAFF
TRBJ2-2 | TRBV4-3 | . | 13 | few | TGCGCCAGCAGCCAAGAGGGGTACGGGGAGCTGTTTTTT | CASSQEGYGELFF
TRBJ2-5 | TRBV11-2 | . | 14 | . | TGTGCCAGCAGCTACGGACGGAACCAAGAGACCCAGTACTTC | CASSYGRNQETQYF
TRBJ2-7 | TRBV10-3 | TRBD1 | 14 | . | TGTGCCACGAATGGGACAGGGCCTTCCTACGAGCAGTACTTC | CATNGTGPSYEQYF
TRBJ2-3 | TRBV7-9 | TRBD2 | 16 | few | TGTGCCAGCAGCGAAGGACTAGCGGGGGCCCGGCGTACGCAGTATTTT | CASSEGLAGARRTQYF
TRBJ2-3 | TRBV20-1 | . | 13 | . | TGCAGTGCTAGGAGACAGGAGACAGATACGCAGTATTTT | CSARRQETDTQYF
TRBJ1-4 | TRBV28 | . | 14 | few | TGTGCCAGCAGCCAGGTATCAACTAATGAAAAACTGTTTTTT | CASSQVSTNEKLFF
TRBJ2-3 | TRBV6-4 | TRBD1 | 15 | . | TGTGCCAGCAGTGCCGGGACAGGAGCTACAGATACGCAGTATTTT | CASSAGTGATDTQYF
TRBJ2-5 | TRBV12-3/TRBV12-4 | TRBD2 | 16 | few | TGTGCCAGCTCTTGGACTAGCGGGGCTGAGAAAGAGACCCAGTACTTC | CASSWTSGAEKETQYF
TRBJ2-7 | TRBV27 | . | 15 | few | TGTGCCAGCTATTCTTTTTCTCGGGACAAATACGAGCAGTACTTC | CASYSFSRDKYEQYF
TRBJ2-1 | TRBV20-1 | TRBD2 | 14 | few | TGCAGTGCTAGAGGACTAGCGGGAAGTTTTGAGCAGTTCTTC | CSARGLAGSFEQFF
TRBJ2-1 | TRBV13 | . | 16 | . | TGTGCCAGCAGCCTCCCGAGGGGTGGGGGCTACAATGAGCAGTTCTTC | CASSLPRGGGYNEQFF
TRBJ2-3 | TRBV19 | TRBD2 | 13 | few | TGTGCCACGAGCGGGGGGGCCGGAGATACGCAGTATTTT | CATSGGAGDTQYF
TRBJ2-4 | TRBV28 | TRBD2 | 15 | . | TGTGCCAGCAGTACACTAGCGGGGCTGGAAAACATTCAGTACTTC | CASSTLAGLENIQYF
TRBJ1-2 | TRBV10-3 | TRBD1 | 16 | . | TGTGCCATCAGTGATGGGACAGGGGGCGAATGGTATGGCTACACCTTC | CAISDGTGGEWYGYTF
TRBJ1-3 | TRBV18 | . | 15 | few | TGTGCCAGCTCACCATCGCCAGGCTCTGGAAACACCATATATTTT | CASSPSPGSGNTIYF
TRBJ2-6 | TRBV11-2 | TRBD1 | 18 | many | TGTGCCAGCAGCCCCATCCGGGACAGAAGCTCTGGGGCCAACGTCCTGACTTTC | CASSPIRDRSSGANVLTF
TRBJ2-6 | TRBV5-1 | . | 15 | many | TGCGCCAGCACTCCCCCGGACTCTGGGGCCAACGTCCTGACTTTC | CASTPPDSGANVLTF
TRBJ1-1 | TRBV7-9 | . | 13 | few | TGTGCCAGCAGCCCGGGACCGACTTCTGAAGCTTTCTTT | CASSPGPTSEAFF